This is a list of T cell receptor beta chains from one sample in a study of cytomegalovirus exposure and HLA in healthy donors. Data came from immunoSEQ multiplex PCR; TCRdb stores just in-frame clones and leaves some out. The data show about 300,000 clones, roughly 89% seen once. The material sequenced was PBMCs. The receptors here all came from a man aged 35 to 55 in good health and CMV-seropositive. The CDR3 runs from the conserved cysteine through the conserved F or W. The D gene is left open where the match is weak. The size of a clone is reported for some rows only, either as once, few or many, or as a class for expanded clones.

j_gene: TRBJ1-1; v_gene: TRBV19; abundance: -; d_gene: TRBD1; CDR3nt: TGTGCCAGTAGCCGGGGACAGGGTTTCGTCACTGAAGCTTTCTTT; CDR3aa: CASSRGQGFVTEAFF
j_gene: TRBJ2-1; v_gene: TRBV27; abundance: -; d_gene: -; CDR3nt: TGTGCCAGCAGTTCAGGACAGCAGTCCTACAATGAGCAGTTCTTC; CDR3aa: CASSSGQQSYNEQFF
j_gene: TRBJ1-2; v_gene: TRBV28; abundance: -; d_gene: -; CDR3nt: TGTGCCAGCAGTTTAGGTCTAGGGGGGGCGAAGGGCTACACCTTC; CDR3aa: CASSLGLGGAKGYTF
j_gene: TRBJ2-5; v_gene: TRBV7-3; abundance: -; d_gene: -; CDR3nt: TGTGCCAGCAGACCTTCGGGGATGGCGGAGACCCAGTACTTC; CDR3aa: CASRPSGMAETQYF
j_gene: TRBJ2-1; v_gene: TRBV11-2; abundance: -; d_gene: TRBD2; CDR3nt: TGTGCCAGCAGCTCAGGCGGGAGCGATGAGCAGTTCTTC; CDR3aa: CASSSGGSDEQFF
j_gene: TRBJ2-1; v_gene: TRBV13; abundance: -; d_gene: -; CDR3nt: TGTGCCAGCAGCCCCCCGGGCTCCTACAATGAGCAGTTCTTC; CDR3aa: CASSPPGSYNEQFF
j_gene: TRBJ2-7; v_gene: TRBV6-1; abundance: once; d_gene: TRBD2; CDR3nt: TGTGCCAGCAGTGGCGGACTAGCGGGAAATTTCTACGAGCAGTACTTC; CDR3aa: CASSGGLAGNFYEQYF
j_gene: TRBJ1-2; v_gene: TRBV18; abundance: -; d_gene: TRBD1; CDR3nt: TGTGCCAGCTCACCACCGGGGACAGGATATGGCTACACCTTC; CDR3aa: CASSPPGTGYGYTF
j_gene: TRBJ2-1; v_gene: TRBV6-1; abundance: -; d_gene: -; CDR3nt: TGTGCCAGCAGAAGGCGGAGAAACTACAATGAGCAGTTCTTC; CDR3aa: CASRRRRNYNEQFF
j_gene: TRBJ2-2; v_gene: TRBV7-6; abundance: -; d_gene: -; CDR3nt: TGTGCCAGCAGCTGGGGGGCCGGGGAGCTGTTTTTT; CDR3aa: CASSWGAGELFF
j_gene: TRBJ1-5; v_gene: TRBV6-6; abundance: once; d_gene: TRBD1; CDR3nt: TGTGCCAGCAGTCCGCGAAACAGGGGAATGGAACAGCCCCAGCATTTT; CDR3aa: CASSPRNRGMEQPQHF
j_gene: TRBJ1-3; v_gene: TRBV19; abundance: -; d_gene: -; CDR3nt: TGTGCCAGTAGTATCTATCTCCTCGGGACATCTACTGGAAACACCATATATTTT; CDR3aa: CASSIYLLGTSTGNTIYF
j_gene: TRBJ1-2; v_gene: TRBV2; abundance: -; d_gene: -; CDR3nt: TGTGCCAGCAGTGAAGCGCGGGACCTTGGCGGCTACACCTTC; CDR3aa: CASSEARDLGGYTF
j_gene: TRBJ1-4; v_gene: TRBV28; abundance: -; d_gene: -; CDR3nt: TGTGCCAGCAGCCCGGACACCTTTAATGAAAAACTGTTTTTT; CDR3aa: CASSPDTFNEKLFF
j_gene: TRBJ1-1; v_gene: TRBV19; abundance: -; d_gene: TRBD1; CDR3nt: TGTGCCAGTTCCACAGGGGGCGCGGGCACTGAAGCTTTCTTT; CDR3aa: CASSTGGAGTEAFF
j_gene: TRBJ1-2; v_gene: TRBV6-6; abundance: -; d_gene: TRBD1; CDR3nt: TGTGCCAGCTGGTGGACAGGGGACATTCGCTACACCTTC; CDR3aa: CASWWTGDIRYTF
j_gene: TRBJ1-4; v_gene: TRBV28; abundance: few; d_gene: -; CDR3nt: TGTGCCAGCAGTTTAATCGGTAACGGGGAAAAACTGTTTTTT; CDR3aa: CASSLIGNGEKLFF
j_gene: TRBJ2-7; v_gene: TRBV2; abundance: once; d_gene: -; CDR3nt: TGTGCCAGCAGTGAAGCGCTTGGCGGCTCCTACGAGCAGTACTTC; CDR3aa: CASSEALGGSYEQYF
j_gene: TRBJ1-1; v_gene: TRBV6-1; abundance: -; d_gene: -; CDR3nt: TGTGCCAGCAGTGAAGCGCCGAGGATGGGTACTGAAGCTTTCTTT; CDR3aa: CASSEAPRMGTEAFF
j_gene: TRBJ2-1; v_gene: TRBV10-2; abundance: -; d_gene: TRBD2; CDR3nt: TGCGCCACCCAACTAGCGGGGATTTACAATGAGCAGTTCTTC; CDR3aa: CATQLAGIYNEQFF
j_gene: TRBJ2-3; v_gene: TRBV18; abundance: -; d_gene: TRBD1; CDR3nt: TGTGCCAGCTCGCCGGGACAGGGAGGCTCAGATACGCAGTATTTT; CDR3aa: CASSPGQGGSDTQYF
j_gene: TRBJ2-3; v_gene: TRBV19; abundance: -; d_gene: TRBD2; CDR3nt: TGTGCCAGTACCCGTGGGGCTAGCGGGAACCCAGATACGCAGTATTTT; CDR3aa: CASTRGASGNPDTQYF
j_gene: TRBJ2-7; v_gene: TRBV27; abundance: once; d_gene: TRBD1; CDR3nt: TGTGCCAGCAGTTTATTGGGACAGGGGACCTACGAGCAGTACTTC; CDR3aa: CASSLLGQGTYEQYF
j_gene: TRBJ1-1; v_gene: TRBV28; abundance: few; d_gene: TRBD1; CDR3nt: TGTGCCAGCAGCCAAAAGGACAGGGCCACTGAAGCTTTCTTT; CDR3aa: CASSQKDRATEAFF
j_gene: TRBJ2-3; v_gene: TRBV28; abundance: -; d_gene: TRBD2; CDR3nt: TGTGCCAGCAGTTCGCTTTGGACTAGCGACGGCACAGATACGCAGTATTTT; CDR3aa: CASSSLWTSDGTDTQYF
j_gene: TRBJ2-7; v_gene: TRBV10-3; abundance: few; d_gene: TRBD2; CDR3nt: TGTGCCACCCAGCGGGAGGGTTCCTACGAGCAGTACTTC; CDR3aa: CATQREGSYEQYF
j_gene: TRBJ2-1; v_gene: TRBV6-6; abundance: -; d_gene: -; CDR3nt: TGTGCCAGCAGTTACGACGGGAGCGGCAATGAGCAGTTCTTC; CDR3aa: CASSYDGSGNEQFF
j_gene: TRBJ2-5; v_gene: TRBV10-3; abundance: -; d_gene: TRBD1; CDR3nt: TGTGCCATCAGCCCGATACAGGGGCAAGAGACCCAGTACTTC; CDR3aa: CAISPIQGQETQYF
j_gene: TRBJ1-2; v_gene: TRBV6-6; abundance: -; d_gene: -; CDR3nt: TGTGCCAGCAGTTACTCGGGGCGGCTCAACTATGGCTACACCTTC; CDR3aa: CASSYSGRLNYGYTF